This entry features one T cell receptor beta chain sequence. This CDR3 is 18 amino acids long. With V trimmed by 5 bases and J by 3 bases, 15 bases remained unmatched. The germline gives CDR1 SGHVS, CDR2 FQNEAQ. The data were taken from a study of blood T cell repertoires in COVID-19. TCRdb's copy holds only in-frame clones and misses some; the assay was immunoSEQ multiplex PCR. The table has 150,000 to 200,000 clones, 75% to 95% seen once. This chain uses TRBV7-8 with TRBJ2-3, with TRBD2 identical over 9 bases. The sample taken for sequencing was peripheral blood. The TCR comes from a man aged 50-59 years with acute or convalescent COVID-19. The CDR3 sequence: CASSPAGAGGWSTDTQYF. The CDR3 region has the DNA TGTGCCAGCAGCCCCGCAGGCGCGGGAGGGTGGTCGACAGATACGCAGTATTTT.